Below, 25 T cell receptor beta chains from the same sample are listed, as sequenced in a study of early T cells in non-severe SARS-CoV-2 infection. TCRdb reprocessed the 5' RACE reads with MiXCR, giving one entry per CDR3 protein. The sample holds fewer than 110,000 distinct CDR3 sequences; more than 9.5% are singletons and the top ten take more than 6.5%. The sequenced sample consisted of whole blood. The origin of the receptors is an adult who was a healthcare worker with PCR-confirmed SARS-CoV-2 infection or an uninfected control (not recorded which).

This clonotype was seen a few times. V usage is TRBV19 and J usage is TRBJ1-5, with a possible D match to TRBD1 (6 bases). Germline V gene data show CDR1 as LNHDA and CDR2 as SQIVND (reference sequence). V was shortened by 6 bases and J by 7 bases, with 13 bases between the two germline ends. The CDR3 sequence is 13 residues long. The CDR3, as DNA: TGTGCCAGTAGCGCAGGGGTGGGACAGCCCCAGCATTTT. Translated: CASSAGVGQPQHF.

This clonotype was seen ten or more times. The chain has TRBV12-3 or TRBV12-4 and TRBJ2-5, with D unresolved. V was clipped by 7 bases and J by 7 bases, with 10 bases between them. The CDR3 length is 11 residues. The CDR3 bases are TGTGCCAGCACCTTCCGTGGGACCCAGTACTTC. Its protein product is CASTFRGTQYF.

This clonotype was observed a few times. The J gene is TRBJ2-5, the V gene TRBV11-2; tentatively, D is TRBD2 (6 bases). Trimming cost V 5 bases and J 4 bases, with 11 bases left between them. CDR1 is SGHAT, CDR2 FQNNGV, per germline. The CDR3 consists of 13 residues. CDR3 sequence reads: CASSETGVETQYF. CDR3 coding DNA: TGTGCCAGCAGCGAGACGGGGGTAGAGACCCAGTACTTC.

Comments on this clonotype: One base away lies a much larger clone, so this may be a sequencing read error. The CDR3 nucleotides are TGTGCCAGCAGCCTGAACGGGAGAACCGGGGAGCTGCTTTTT. This translates into CASSLNGRTGELLF. The rearrangement joins TRBV12-3 or TRBV12-4 to TRBJ2-2; a weak D match, TRBD2 (6 bases). This CDR3 contains 14 residues.

This chain joins TRBV4-3 and TRBJ2-1; 11 bases are a match to TRBD2. CDR3 length: 17 residues. Trimming took 0 bases from V and 0 from J; bases not matched to a gene: 1. In germline, CDR1 is LGHNA, CDR2 YSLEER. CDR3 region: CASSQEGLAASYNEQFF. The DNA for the CDR3 is TGCGCCAGCAGCCAAGAGGGACTAGCGGCCTCCTACAATGAGCAGTTCTTC.

The sample holds many counts of this clonotype. The chain combines TRBV9 with TRBJ2-7; TRBD2 agrees at 7 bases. Trimming cost V 4 bases and J 2 bases; bases outside gene matches: 6. Germline CDR1 SGDLS, CDR2 YYNGEE. CDR3 size: 14 residues. The DNA of the CDR3 is TGTGCCAGCAGCTTAGCGGGCGACCCCTACGAGCAGTACTTC. Translating gives CASSLAGDPYEQYF.

This clonotype was seen many times. The chain recombines TRBV28 with TRBJ1-5; D remains ambiguous. The CDR3 extends over 13 amino acids. Trimming took off 2 bases at V and 3 bases at J, with 5 bases between the two ends. The germline V gene has CDR1 MDHEN and CDR2 SYDVKM. CDR3 loop: CASSLGPNQPQHF. CDR3 sequence (DNA): TGTGCCAGCAGTTTAGGGCCCAATCAGCCCCAGCATTTT.

This clonotype was detected many times. The chain carries TRBV6-5 and TRBJ2-7; 7 positions agree with TRBD1. The germline V gene has CDR1 MNHEY and CDR2 SVGAGI. J lost 0 bases, V lost 6 bases, and 8 bases had no gene match. This CDR3 region has 15 residues. The CDR3 here is CASRPTGVTSYEQYF. The CDR3 region has the DNA TGTGCCAGCAGACCTACAGGGGTTACCTCCTACGAGCAGTACTTC.

This clonotype was recorded at least ten times. This sequence joins TRBV11-2 and TRBJ2-6; weak D call: TRBD1 (5 bases). V shed 3 bases and J shed 8 bases, with 8 bases lying between them. CDR3 length: 13 residues. CDR1 and CDR2 (germline): SGHAT, FQNNGV. CDR3 sequence reads: CASSFQGTNVLTF. The CDR3 coding sequence is TGTGCCAGCAGCTTCCAGGGAACCAACGTCCTGACTTTC.

This clonotype was detected ten times or more. The V gene is TRBV6-1, the J gene TRBJ1-5; tentatively, D is TRBD1 (5 bases). The CDR3 sequence is 15 residues long. Germline CDR1 MNHNS, CDR2 SASEGT. Trimming took 6 bases from V and 3 from J, leaving 15 bases between them. The CDR3 reads CASRGRDGINQPQHF. In DNA form, the CDR3 reads TGTGCCAGCAGAGGCCGGGACGGAATCAATCAGCCCCAGCATTTT.

This clonotype turned up a few times. This rearrangement joins TRBV20-1 to TRBJ2-3; 7 bases agree with TRBD2. The CDR3 totals 17 residues. Per germline, CDR1 DFQATT and CDR2 SNEGSKA (reference sequence). Trimming cost V 6 bases and J 0 bases; bases outside gene matches: 15. For the CDR3, the DNA is TGCAGTGCCTTTCTGACGGGACTAACAAGTAGCACAGATACGCAGTATTTT. This translates into CSAFLTGLTSSTDTQYF.

The sample holds a few counts of this clonotype. The chain couples TRBV30 to TRBJ2-7, with D perhaps given as TRBD1 or TRBD2 (5 bases each). Looked up from germline, CDR1 is GTSNPN and CDR2 is SVGIG (reference sequence). Trimming cost V 2 bases and J 4 bases, with 6 bases left between them. CDR3 length: 11 amino acids. CDR3 loop: CAWSWGYEQYF. The CDR3 DNA sequence: TGTGCCTGGAGTTGGGGGTACGAGCAGTACTTC.

This clonotype was observed at least ten times. The J gene is TRBJ2-5, the V gene TRBV20-1, with 9 bases matching TRBD2. CDR3 length: 15 amino acids. J was trimmed by 5 bases and V by 0 bases; bases with no gene match: 7. Germline V CDR1 and CDR2: DFQATT, SNEGSKA (reference sequence). The CDR3: CSARDSGRQAETQYF. As DNA, the CDR3 is TGCAGTGCTAGAGATAGCGGGAGACAGGCGGAGACCCAGTACTTC.

This clonotype was observed many times. The chain carries TRBV12-3 or TRBV12-4 and TRBJ2-1; 11 bases are shared with TRBD2. The CDR3 loop spans 16 amino acids. Unmatched junction bases numbered 8, after V lost 7 bases and J lost 3 bases. The CDR3 DNA sequence: TGTGCCAGCACAAATAGCGGGAGGGCCGTCTACAATGAGCAGTTCTTC. Amino acid sequence: CASTNSGRAVYNEQFF.

This clonotype was observed many times. The CDR3 is CASSGTRFDEQFF. The DNA for the CDR3 is TGTGCCAGCAGCGGGACTAGGTTTGATGAGCAGTTCTTC. The V call is TRBV9, the J call TRBJ2-1, with 7 positions matching TRBD2. Per the germline V gene, CDR1 is SGDLS and CDR2 is YYNGEE. J lost 8 bases, V lost 3 bases, and 5 bases had no gene match. CDR3 length equals 13 residues.

The J gene is TRBJ2-1, the V gene TRBV2; the match to TRBD2 covers 12 bases. The V and J ends lost 4 bases and 2 bases, in that order; junction bases with no gene match: 9. Germline V gives CDR1 SNHLY, CDR2 FYNNEI. This CDR3 is 18 amino acids long. The DNA for the CDR3 is TGTGCCAGCAGTGCAGGGGGGACTAGCGGGCGAGCCTACAATGAGCAGTTCTTC. Translated, it gives CASSAGGTSGRAYNEQFF.

The rearrangement joins TRBV20-1 to TRBJ2-7; no reliable D call. With 0 bases removed from V and 3 bases from J, the gap between germline ends came to 12 bases. Looked up from germline, CDR1 is DFQATT and CDR2 is SNEGSKA (reference sequence). The CDR3 is 14 residues long. In DNA form, the CDR3 reads TGCAGTGCTAGAGATTCGACGGGTGACTACGAGCAGTACTTC. Protein product: CSARDSTGDYEQYF.

This clonotype was recorded many times. This chain uses TRBV28 with TRBJ2-3, with 12 bases lining up with TRBD2. V dropped 6 bases and J dropped 6; count of bases not matched to a gene: 19. Germline V CDR1 and CDR2: MDHEN, SYDVKM. The CDR3 loop spans 19 amino acids. CDR3 in amino acids: CASRNPRLAGVGRTDTQYF. Here the CDR3 DNA reads TGTGCCAGCAGAAACCCGAGACTAGCGGGAGTAGGGCGGACGGATACGCAGTATTTT. Combining the CDR3 with reference TRBV28 and TRBJ2-3 gives the whole variable domain DVKVTQSSRYLVKRTGEKVFLECVQDMDHENMFWYRQDPGLGLRLIYFSYDVKMKEKGDIPEGYSVSREKKERFSLILESASTNQTSMYLCASRNPRLAGVGRTDTQYFGPGTRLTVL.

The table lists this clonotype with many counts. This chain connects TRBV7-2 to TRBJ1-2; 8 bases agree with TRBD1. Germline CDR1 SGHTA, CDR2 FQGNSA. This CDR3 comprises 14 residues. V was pared by 8 bases and J by 5 bases, with 10 bases of the junction left unmatched. Here the CDR3 DNA reads TGTGCCAGCTGGATGGGACAGGCACTATATGGCTACACCTTC. It yields the protein CASWMGQALYGYTF.

This clonotype was detected ten times or more. The CDR3 sequence is CASSSPQGGRNGYTF. The CDR3 DNA sequence: TGTGCCAGCAGCTCCCCGCAGGGGGGACGGAATGGCTACACCTTC. The V gene is TRBV7-9, the J gene TRBJ1-2; 7 bases line up with TRBD1. This CDR3 has 15 amino acids. The germline V gene encodes CDR1 SEHNR and CDR2 FQNEAQ (reference sequence). After removal of 4 bases from V and 6 bases from J, the junction contained 11 bases not matched to a gene. Full variable domain (rest looked up from reference TRBV7-9 and TRBJ1-2): DTGVSQNPRHKITKRGQNVTFRCDPISEHNRLYWYRQTLGQGPEFLTYFQNEAQLEKSRLLSDRFSAERPKGSFSTLEIQRTEQGDSAMYLCASSSPQGGRNGYTFGSGTRLTVV.

The chain uses TRBV28 and TRBJ2-1, with D hard to call. Germline assignment: CDR1 MDHEN and CDR2 SYDVKM. V was clipped by 7 bases and J by 7 bases, with 17 bases between them. The CDR3 is made up of 14 amino acids. CDR3 nucleotides: TGTGCCAGCACCTACTCAGGACGTGCTAATGAGCAGTTCTTC. It codes for CASTYSGRANEQFF.

This clonotype was seen many times. The chain joins TRBV7-9 to TRBJ1-1, with D hard to call. The germline V and J ends were trimmed by 5 bases and 10 bases, with 14 bases remaining between them. The germline V gene encodes CDR1 SEHNR and CDR2 FQNEAQ (reference sequence). The CDR3 is made up of 12 amino acids. CDR3 sequence: CASSPWSETAFF. CDR3 in DNA: TGTGCCAGCAGCCCGTGGTCGGAAACAGCTTTCTTT. The full variable domain, in which reference TRBV7-9 and TRBJ1-1 provide the parts outside the CDR3, is DTGVSQNPRHKITKRGQNVTFRCDPISEHNRLYWYRQTLGQGPEFLTYFQNEAQLEKSRLLSDRFSAERPKGSFSTLEIQRTEQGDSAMYLCASSPWSETAFFGQGTRLTVV.

This clonotype was detected many times. This chain links TRBV4-2 with TRBJ2-2, with 9 bases identical to TRBD2. The CDR3 covers 15 residues. The V gene's germline CDR1 is LGHNA and CDR2 YNFKEQ. V lost 5 bases, J lost 6 bases, and 7 bases stayed unmatched. The CDR3 nucleotides read TGTGCCAGCAGCTTTAGCGGGAGCGGCGCCGGGGAGCTGTTTTTT. Translated, it gives CASSFSGSGAGELFF.

A few counts support this clonotype. This chain links TRBV7-8 with TRBJ1-5; a possible D gene is TRBD1 (5 bases). Germline V gene data show CDR1 as SGHVS and CDR2 as FQNEAQ. The V end lost 5 bases, the J end lost 0 bases, and 20 bases lay between the germline ends. The length of the CDR3 is 18 residues. For the CDR3, the DNA is TGTGCCAGCAGCCCCGGAGGGGACCAGCTTTATAGCAATCAGCCCCAGCATTTT. Amino acid sequence: CASSPGGDQLYSNQPQHF.

The gene calls are TRBV7-9 and TRBJ1-1, with no clear D. V was pared by 4 bases and J by 13 bases, with 16 bases between. CDR3 length: 12 amino acids. The germline gives CDR1 SEHNR, CDR2 FQNEAQ (reference sequence). This chain's CDR3 is CASSSQEQTVFF. For the CDR3, the DNA is TGTGCCAGCAGCTCCCAGGAGCAGACGGTTTTCTTT.